Given below is one T cell receptor beta chain in context. Its target is unknown. The data stem from a study of shared clonotypes between healthy human individuals. The wider study: Samples came from two female and a few male donors aged 18 to 49. Study results and limitations: As a rule, naive subsets had a larger estimated richness than memory subsets.

The CD4+ fraction was divided into a CD45RA+ naive subset and a CD45RA-negative memory subset. V dropped 4 bases and J dropped 6 bases, with 7 bases sitting between them. The CDR3 has 12 residues. Germline V gives CDR1 LNHNV, CDR2 YYDKDF (reference sequence). The test was conducted at deep level. Sequencing was performed with immunoSEQ multiplex PCR; in TCRdb, only in-frame clones are kept and a portion is missing. This sample has some 2,400,000 clones, with roughly 95% found just once. Material: naive CD4+ T cells sorted from blood. Subset in this sample: CD45RA+ positively selected. The rearrangement links TRBV15 to TRBJ1-5; D is perhaps TRBD1 (5 bases). This sequence originates from a man aged 18-30 years in good health. CDR3 sequence (DNA): TGTGCCACCAGCAAACAGGTTCAGCCCCAGCATTTT. This translates into CATSKQVQPQHF. The full variable domain, in which reference TRBV15 and TRBJ1-5 provide the parts outside the CDR3, is DAMVIQNPRYQVTQFGKPVTLSCSQTLNHNVMYWYQQKSSQAPKLLFHYYDKDFNNEADTPDNFQSRRPNTSFCFLDIRSPGLGDTAMYLCATSKQVQPQHFGDGTRLSIL.